What follows are 21 T cell receptor beta chains derived from one specimen sequenced in a study of cytomegalovirus exposure and HLA in healthy donors. Both 60 Vbeta primers and 13 Jbeta primers went into the PCR. Clones were sequenced by immunoSEQ multiplex PCR, and TCRdb holds only the in-frame ones, with some missing. Altogether under 200,000 clones are present, just under 80% being singletons, with the ten largest covering approximately 1.2%. Sample: PBMCs. The receptors stem from a man aged 25-40 years in good health and CMV-seronegative.

The chain couples TRBV7-2 to TRBJ2-3, with 10 positions matching TRBD2. After removal of 8 bases from V and 2 bases from J, the junction contained 10 bases not matched to a gene. The CDR3 totals 16 residues. Germline loops: CDR1 SGHTA, CDR2 FQGNSA. The CDR3 DNA sequence: TGTGCCAGCTCTGAACTAGCGGGGAGGATCACAGATACGCAGTATTTT. It specifies CASSELAGRITDTQYF.

The chain combines TRBV11-3 with TRBJ2-7; tentatively, D is TRBD2 (6 bases). Between the trimmed V and J ends, which lost 5 bases and 4 bases, there was a span of 15 bases. CDR1 and CDR2 (germline): SGHNT, YENEEA. This CDR3 spans 14 amino acids. The CDR3 sequence is CASSPGTWSYEQYF. In DNA form, the CDR3 reads TGTGCCAGCAGCCCCGGGACTTGGTCATACGAGCAGTACTTC.

A single count supports this clone. V is TRBV7-2 and J is TRBJ2-1; D uncertain. This CDR3 is 13 amino acids long. Between the trimmed V and J ends, which lost 3 bases and 12 bases, there was a span of 15 bases. Germline V lookup: CDR1 SGHTA, CDR2 FQGNSA. This chain's CDR3 is CASSLGKSVWQFF. CDR3 nucleotide sequence: TGTGCCAGCAGCTTGGGTAAGAGCGTCTGGCAGTTCTTC. Filled out from reference TRBV7-2 and TRBJ2-1, the complete variable domain reads GAGVSQSPSNKVTEKGKDVELRCDPISGHTALYWYRQSLGQGLEFLIYFQGNSAPDKSGLPSDRFSAERTGGSVSTLTIQRTQQEDSAVYLCASSLGKSVWQFFGPGTRLTVL.

The chain carries TRBV28 and TRBJ2-1, with TRBD1 as a possible D gene (6 bases). Per germline, CDR1 MDHEN and CDR2 SYDVKM. CDR3 length equals 15 residues. The V end was cut by 4 bases, the J end by 7 bases, with 17 bases between. CDR3 protein: CASSSPSQGLNEQFF. CDR3 sequence (DNA): TGTGCCAGCAGTTCCCCCTCACAGGGTTTGAATGAGCAGTTCTTC.

This clone occurred once. This chain connects TRBV10-3 to TRBJ2-7; TRBD1 matches 10 bases. The V segment lost 10 bases and the J segment 2 bases; nucleotides outside the gene matches: 8. This CDR3 is built from 14 residues. CDR1 and CDR2 (germline): ENHRY, SYGVKD. The CDR3 sequence is CATDTGTGAYEQYF. Written as DNA, the CDR3 is TGTGCCACCGATACCGGGACAGGGGCCTACGAGCAGTACTTC.

Notes on this clone: Other DNA variants within this sample encode the same CDR3. The CDR3 loop is CASSLAGSYEQYF. The CDR3 nucleotides are TGCGCCAGCAGCTTGGCAGGCTCCTACGAGCAGTACTTC. The V and J genes are TRBV5-1 and TRBJ2-7, with D hard to call. The germline V gene encodes CDR1 SGHRS and CDR2 YFSETQ. Trimming cost V 0 bases and J 0 bases, with 4 bases left between them. The CDR3 has 13 amino acids.

This clone has more than one count but fewer than ten. CDR3 in amino acids: CSRGGLPEQYF. DNA for the CDR3: TGCAGCCGGGGGGGCCTTCCCGAGCAGTACTTC. The V and J genes are TRBV20-1 and TRBJ2-7; 8 nucleotides align to TRBD2. In germline, CDR1 is DFQATT, CDR2 SNEGSKA (reference sequence). CDR3 length equals 11 residues.

This sequence joins TRBV5-1 and TRBJ1-2, with 10 bases fitting TRBD1. The germline V gene encodes CDR1 SGHRS and CDR2 YFSETQ. Trimming cost V 2 bases and J 6 bases; bases outside gene matches: 7. The CDR3 sequence is 15 residues long. CDR3 region: CASSLRADRGHGYTF. DNA for the CDR3: TGCGCCAGCAGCTTAAGAGCTGACAGGGGGCATGGCTACACCTTC.

The chain employs TRBV6-5 and TRBJ2-7, with TRBD1 as a possible D gene (7 bases). The CDR3 runs to 14 residues. The germline V and J ends were trimmed by 0 bases and 10 bases, with 16 bases remaining between them. In germline, CDR1 is MNHEY, CDR2 SVGAGI. Here the CDR3 DNA reads TGTGCCAGCAGTTACTCGAGCCGCGGGACAGTTCAGTACTTC. This sequence encodes CASSYSSRGTVQYF.

This clone turned up a few times. This chain connects TRBV5-6 to TRBJ2-1, with TRBD2 matching over 13 bases. Germline trimming cut 4 bases from V and 0 bases from J; bases unmatched to any gene: 10. CDR3 size: 19 residues. Germline loops: CDR1 SGHDT, CDR2 YYEEEE. The CDR3 protein is CASSPGRTSGRGSYNEQFF. The CDR3 region has the DNA TGTGCCAGCAGCCCTGGGCGCACTAGCGGGAGGGGCTCCTACAATGAGCAGTTCTTC.

The genes are TRBV28 and TRBJ2-5, with D possibly being TRBD1 (6 bases). Germline V gene data show CDR1 as MDHEN and CDR2 as SYDVKM. Trimming shortened V by 9 bases and J by 1 base, and 18 bases separated the two germline ends. This CDR3 has 15 residues. CDR3 loop: CASRGQKRTQETQYF. The CDR3 nucleotides read TGTGCCAGTAGAGGACAGAAAAGAACCCAAGAGACCCAGTACTTC.

This clone has just a few counts. The V and J genes are TRBV15 and TRBJ2-3; 9 bases fit TRBD2. The CDR3 totals 17 residues. The V and J ends lost 2 bases and 1 base, in that order; junction bases with no gene match: 7. The V gene's germline CDR1 is LNHNV and CDR2 YYDKDF (reference sequence). CDR3 loop: CATSRSLAGLGTDTQYF. The CDR3 bases are TGTGCCACCAGCAGAAGTCTAGCGGGGTTGGGCACAGATACGCAGTATTTT.

This CDR3 reads CASSLVSGGTSWGELFF. The CDR3 DNA reads as TGTGCCAGCAGCTTGGTTAGCGGGGGGACCAGCTGGGGGGAGCTGTTTTTT. The chain uses TRBV5-4 and TRBJ2-2; 10 bases align to TRBD2. Trimming at V came to 0 bases and at J to 8 bases, leaving 10 bases not matched to a gene. From germline, CDR1 is SGHNT and CDR2 YYREEE (reference sequence). The CDR3 sequence is 17 residues long.

This chain connects TRBV28 to TRBJ2-7; 7 bases agree with TRBD2. V was pared by 5 bases and J by 2 bases, with 6 bases of the junction left unmatched. This CDR3 is 14 amino acids long. The germline V gene encodes CDR1 MDHEN and CDR2 SYDVKM. CDR3 in amino acids: CASSPSGLTYEQYF. In DNA form, the CDR3 reads TGTGCCAGCAGTCCCTCGGGACTAACCTACGAGCAGTACTTC.

The V call is TRBV18, the J call TRBJ1-3; possibly TRBD1 for D (6 bases). Germline CDR1 reads KGHSH; CDR2 reads LQKENI. The CDR3 spans 15 residues. V dropped 0 bases and J dropped 2 bases, with 8 bases sitting between them. The CDR3 spells CASSPPGQPGNTIYF. DNA of the CDR3: TGTGCCAGCTCACCACCGGGACAACCTGGAAACACCATATATTTT.

The J gene is TRBJ2-7, the V gene TRBV20-1; unclear D gene. CDR1 and CDR2 (germline): DFQATT, SNEGSKA (reference sequence). The CDR3 is made up of 11 amino acids. V lost 6 bases and J 6 bases, leaving 12 bases between the germline ends. CDR3 coding DNA: TGCAGTGCGACCCAGTCGGGCGAGCAGTACTTC. It encodes CSATQSGEQYF.

In DNA form, the CDR3 reads TGTGCCAGCAGCGTAGAGGCAGGGCAACCCTACGAGCAGTACTTC. Residues: CASSVEAGQPYEQYF. The rearrangement uses TRBV9 and TRBJ2-7; D is possibly TRBD1 (5 bases). The germline CDR1 and CDR2 sequences are SGDLS and YYNGEE. This CDR3 contains 15 residues. V lost 0 bases, J lost 2 bases, and 12 bases lay in between.

The V and J genes are TRBV5-4 and TRBJ2-5; D might be TRBD2 (5 bases). The germline gives CDR1 SGHNT, CDR2 YYREEE (reference sequence). This CDR3 contains 14 residues. The V end was cut by 6 bases, the J end by 5 bases, with 17 bases between. In nucleotides, the CDR3 is TGTGCCAGCACCCTAGGCGGGCGCGTGGAGACCCAGTACTTC. Its protein is CASTLGGRVETQYF.

The V and J genes are TRBV28 and TRBJ2-7; D is undetermined. Germline assignment: CDR1 MDHEN and CDR2 SYDVKM. The V end lost 7 bases, the J end lost 2 bases, and 6 bases lay between the germline ends. The CDR3 loop spans 11 amino acids. The CDR3 spells CASTTPYEQYF. CDR3 DNA: TGTGCCAGCACAACTCCCTACGAGCAGTACTTC.

J is TRBJ1-5 and V is TRBV4-3; D is unresolved. The germline V and J ends were trimmed by 1 base and 7 bases, with 14 bases remaining between them. The CDR3 consists of 15 residues. Germline loops: CDR1 LGHNA, CDR2 YSLEER. CDR3 sequence (DNA): TGCGCCAGCAGCCAAGCGGTACGAGGAGTGCAGCCCCAGCATTTT. Protein: CASSQAVRGVQPQHF.

V usage is TRBV4-1 and J usage is TRBJ2-1; tentatively, D is TRBD1 (5 bases). The CDR3 loop spans 15 amino acids. V dropped 0 bases and J dropped 7 bases, with 13 bases sitting between them. Per the germline V gene, CDR1 is MGHRA and CDR2 is YSYEKL. CDR3 DNA sequence: TGCGCCAGCAGCCAAGATAGCAGGGTCGTTAATGAGCAGTTCTTC. Its translation is CASSQDSRVVNEQFF.